Below are 7 T cell receptor beta chains sequenced from a single sample in a study of T-cell reconstitution after alpha-beta-depleted transplantation in children. For TCRbeta, the library was prepared with unique molecular identifiers. TCRdb fed the PCR reads into MiXCR, producing one record per CDR3 protein. The sample has about 22,000 distinct CDR3 sequences; about 11% are singletons. The sequencing here drew on PBMCs from the stem cell graft donor, taken from the stem cell graft. These receptors all stem from a human donor who donated a stem cell graft to a child with chronic granulomatous disease.

This clonotype was seen repeatedly, ten times or more. The rearrangement joins TRBV5-6 to TRBJ2-1; 13 nucleotides agree with TRBD2. V was clipped by 1 base and J by 7 bases; unmatched bases: 5. Germline lookup yields CDR1 SGHDT and CDR2 YYEEEE. The CDR3 totals 16 residues. The CDR3 nucleotides read TGTGCCAGCAGCTTGACTAGCGGGAGGGCCTTGAATGAGCAGTTCTTC. Protein: CASSLTSGRALNEQFF.

This clonotype was seen many times. The V gene is TRBV12-3 or TRBV12-4, the J gene TRBJ2-7; TRBD1 aligns across 7 bases. V trimming: 2 bases; J trimming: 0 bases; junction bases outside the gene matches: 4. The CDR3 has 15 amino acids. In DNA form, the CDR3 reads TGTGCCAGCAGTTTACGACAGGGAACCTCCTACGAGCAGTACTTC. Protein: CASSLRQGTSYEQYF.

This clonotype was counted at least ten times. V and J are TRBV4-3 and TRBJ1-6; 9 nucleotides align to TRBD1. The germline V gene has CDR1 LGHNA and CDR2 YSLEER. The CDR3 is made up of 15 amino acids. V shed 0 bases and J 10 bases; nucleotides not matched to a gene: 4. CDR3 region: CASSQETGGESPLHF. The CDR3 bases are TGCGCCAGCAGCCAAGAAACAGGGGGCGAATCACCCCTCCACTTT.

This clonotype was picked up many times. The chain couples TRBV3-1 to TRBJ1-2, with a tentative D call TRBD1 (6 bases). Germline V CDR1 and CDR2: LGHDT, YNNKEL (reference sequence). The CDR3 is 15 amino acids. The V gene lost 4 bases and the J gene lost 5 bases, with 17 bases spanning the gap. In DNA form, the CDR3 reads TGTGCCAGCAGCCCGGACGGGGGGGCCCCGTATGGCTACACCTTC. It is translated as CASSPDGGAPYGYTF. The entire variable domain, with the rest obtained from reference TRBV3-1 and TRBJ1-2, is as follows: DTAVSQTPKYLVTQMGNDKSIKCEQNLGHDTMYWYKQDSKKFLKIMFSYNNKELIINETVPNRFSPKSPDKAHLNLHINSLELGDSAVYFCASSPDGGAPYGYTFGSGTRLTVV.

This clonotype was found many times. The chain couples TRBV7-9 to TRBJ1-6, with 8 bases that match TRBD1. CDR3 length: 15 residues. Germline-derived CDR1 and CDR2 are SEHNR and FQNEAQ (reference sequence). V shed 4 bases, J shed 4 bases, and the junction held 3 bases outside the gene matches. The CDR3 loop is CASSSWTGYNSPLHF. The CDR3 bases are TGTGCCAGCAGCTCATGGACAGGGTATAATTCACCCCTCCACTTT.

The table lists this clonotype with a few counts. For the CDR3, the DNA is TGCAGTGCATGGGGCCCACGCGAGCAGTACTTC. It translates to CSAWGPREQYF. The chain recombines TRBV20-1 with TRBJ2-7, with D tentatively TRBD1 (5 bases). The V and J ends lost 6 bases and 6 bases respectively, with 12 bases between them. There are 11 residues in the CDR3. Germline-derived CDR1 and CDR2 are DFQATT and SNEGSKA (reference sequence).

This clonotype was counted ten times or more. This chain uses TRBV7-8 with TRBJ2-1; unclear D gene. CDR1 is SGHVS and CDR2 is FQNEAQ in the germline V gene. V was cut by 2 bases and J by 4 bases, with 9 bases left in between. This CDR3 has 14 amino acids. The CDR3 bases are TGTGCCAGCAGCTTAATGGTCGAATACAATGAGCAGTTCTTC. It encodes CASSLMVEYNEQFF.